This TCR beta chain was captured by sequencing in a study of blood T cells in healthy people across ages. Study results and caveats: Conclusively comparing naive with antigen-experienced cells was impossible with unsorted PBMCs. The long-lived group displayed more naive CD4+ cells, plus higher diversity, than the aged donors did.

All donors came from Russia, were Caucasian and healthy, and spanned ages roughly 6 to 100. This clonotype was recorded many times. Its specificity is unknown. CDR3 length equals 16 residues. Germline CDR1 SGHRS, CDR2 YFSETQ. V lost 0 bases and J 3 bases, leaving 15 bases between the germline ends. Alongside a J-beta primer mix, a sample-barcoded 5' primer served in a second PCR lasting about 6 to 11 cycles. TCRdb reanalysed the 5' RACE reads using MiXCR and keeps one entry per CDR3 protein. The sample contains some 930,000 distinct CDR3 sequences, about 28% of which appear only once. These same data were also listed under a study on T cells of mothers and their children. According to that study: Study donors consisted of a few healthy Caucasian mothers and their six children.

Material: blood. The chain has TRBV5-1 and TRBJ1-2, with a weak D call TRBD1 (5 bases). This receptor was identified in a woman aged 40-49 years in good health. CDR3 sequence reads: CASSLDFFTGYYGYTF. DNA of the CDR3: TGCGCCAGCAGCTTGGATTTTTTCACAGGATACTATGGCTACACCTTC. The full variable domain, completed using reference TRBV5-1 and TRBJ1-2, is KAGVTQTPRYLIKTRGQQVTLSCSPISGHRSVSWYQQTPGQGLQFLFEYFSETQRNKGNFPGRFSGRQFSNSRSEMNVSTLELGDSALYLCASSLDFFTGYYGYTFGSGTRLTVV.